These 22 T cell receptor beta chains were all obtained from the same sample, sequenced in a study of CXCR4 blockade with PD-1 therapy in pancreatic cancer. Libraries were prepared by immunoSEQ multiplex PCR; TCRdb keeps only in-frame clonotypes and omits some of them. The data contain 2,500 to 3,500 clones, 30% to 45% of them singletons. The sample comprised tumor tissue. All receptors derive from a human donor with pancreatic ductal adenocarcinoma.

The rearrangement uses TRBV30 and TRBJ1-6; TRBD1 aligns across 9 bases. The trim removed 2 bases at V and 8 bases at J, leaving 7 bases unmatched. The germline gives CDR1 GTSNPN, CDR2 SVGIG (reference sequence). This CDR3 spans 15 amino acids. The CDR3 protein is CAWSRRGTGHSPLHF. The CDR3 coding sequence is TGTGCCTGGAGTAGGAGGGGGACAGGGCATTCACCCCTCCACTTT.

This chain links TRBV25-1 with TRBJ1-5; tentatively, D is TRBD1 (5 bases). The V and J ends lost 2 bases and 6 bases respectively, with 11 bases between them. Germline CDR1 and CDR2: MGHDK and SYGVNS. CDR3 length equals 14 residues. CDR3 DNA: TGTGCCAGCAGTGAAATGGGGCAAGGTCAGCCCCAGCATTTT. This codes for CASSEMGQGQPQHF. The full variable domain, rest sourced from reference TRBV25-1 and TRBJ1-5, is EADIYQTPRYLVIGTGKKITLECSQTMGHDKMYWYQQDPGMELHLIHYSYGVNSTEKGDLSSESTVSRIRTEHFPLTLESARPSHTSQYLCASSEMGQGQPQHFGDGTRLSIL.

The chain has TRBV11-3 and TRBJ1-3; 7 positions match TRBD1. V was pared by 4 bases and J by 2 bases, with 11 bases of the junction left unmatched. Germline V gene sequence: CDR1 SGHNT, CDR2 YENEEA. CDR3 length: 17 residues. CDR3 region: CASSSRTGSMAGNTIYF. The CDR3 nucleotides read TGTGCCAGCAGCTCTAGGACAGGAAGTATGGCTGGAAACACCATATATTTT.

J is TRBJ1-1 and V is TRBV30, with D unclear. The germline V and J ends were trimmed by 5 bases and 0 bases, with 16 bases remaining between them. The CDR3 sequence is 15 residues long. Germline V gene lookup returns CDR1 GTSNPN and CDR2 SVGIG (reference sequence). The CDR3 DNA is TGTGCCTGGTACGGGTCCGACACGCTGAACACTGAAGCTTTCTTT. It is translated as CAWYGSDTLNTEAFF.

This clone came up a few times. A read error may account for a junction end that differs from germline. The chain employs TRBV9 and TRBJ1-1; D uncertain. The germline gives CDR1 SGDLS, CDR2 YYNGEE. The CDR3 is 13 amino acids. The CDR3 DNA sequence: TGTGCCAGCAACGTAGTTGAGAACACTGAAGCTTTCTTT. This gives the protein CASNVVENTEAFF.

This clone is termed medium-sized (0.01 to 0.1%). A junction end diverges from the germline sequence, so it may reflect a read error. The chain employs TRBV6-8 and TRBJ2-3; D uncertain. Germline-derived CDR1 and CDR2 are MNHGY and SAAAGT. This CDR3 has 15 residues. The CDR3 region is CASSDSGESTDTQYF. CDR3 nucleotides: TGTGCCAGCAGTGACTCAGGAGAGAGCACAGATACGCAGTATTTT.

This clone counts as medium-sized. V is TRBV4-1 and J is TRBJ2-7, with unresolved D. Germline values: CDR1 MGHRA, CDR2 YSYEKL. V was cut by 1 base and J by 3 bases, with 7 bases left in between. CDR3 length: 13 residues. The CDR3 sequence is CASSQGNSYEQYF. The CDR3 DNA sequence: TGCGCCAGCAGCCAAGGTAACAGCTACGAGCAGTACTTC.

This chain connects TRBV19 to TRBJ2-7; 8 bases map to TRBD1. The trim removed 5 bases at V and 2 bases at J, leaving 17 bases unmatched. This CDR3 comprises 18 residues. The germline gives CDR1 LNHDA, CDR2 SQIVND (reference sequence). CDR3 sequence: CASSGSDFGQGSPYEQYF. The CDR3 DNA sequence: TGTGCCAGTAGTGGTAGCGATTTTGGACAGGGAAGTCCCTACGAGCAGTACTTC.

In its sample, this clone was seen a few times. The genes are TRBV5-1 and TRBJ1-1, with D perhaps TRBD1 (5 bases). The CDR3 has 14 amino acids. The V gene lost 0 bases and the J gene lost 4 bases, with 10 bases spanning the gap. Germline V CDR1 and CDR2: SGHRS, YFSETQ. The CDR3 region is CASSLAGAATEAFF. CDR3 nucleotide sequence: TGCGCCAGCAGCTTGGCCGGGGCGGCCACTGAAGCTTTCTTT.

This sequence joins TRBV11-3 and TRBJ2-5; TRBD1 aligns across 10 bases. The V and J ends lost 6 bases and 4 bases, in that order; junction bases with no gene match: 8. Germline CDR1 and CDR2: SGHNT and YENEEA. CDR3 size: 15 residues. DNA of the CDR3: TGTGCCAGCAGTCGGGACAGGGGATTGGGAGAGACCCAGTACTTC. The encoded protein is CASSRDRGLGETQYF.

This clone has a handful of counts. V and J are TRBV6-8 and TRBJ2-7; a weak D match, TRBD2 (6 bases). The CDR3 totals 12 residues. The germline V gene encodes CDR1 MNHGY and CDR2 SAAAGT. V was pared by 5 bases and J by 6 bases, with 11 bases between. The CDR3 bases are TGTGCCAGCAGTCCGGGGGAACTCGAGCAGTACTTC. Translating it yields CASSPGELEQYF.

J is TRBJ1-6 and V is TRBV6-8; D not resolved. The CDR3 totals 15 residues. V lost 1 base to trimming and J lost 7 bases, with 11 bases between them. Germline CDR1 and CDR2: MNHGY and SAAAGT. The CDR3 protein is CASSYLGSRNSPLHF. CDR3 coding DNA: TGTGCCAGCAGTTACTTAGGCAGCAGGAATTCACCCCTCCACTTT.

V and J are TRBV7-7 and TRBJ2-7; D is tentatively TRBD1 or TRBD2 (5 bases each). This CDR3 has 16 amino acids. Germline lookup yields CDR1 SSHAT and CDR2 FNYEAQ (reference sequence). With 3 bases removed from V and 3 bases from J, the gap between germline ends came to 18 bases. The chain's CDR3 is CASSLGRAGSYYEQYF. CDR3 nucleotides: TGTGCCAGCAGCTTGGGACGGGCCGGCAGCTACTACGAGCAGTACTTC.

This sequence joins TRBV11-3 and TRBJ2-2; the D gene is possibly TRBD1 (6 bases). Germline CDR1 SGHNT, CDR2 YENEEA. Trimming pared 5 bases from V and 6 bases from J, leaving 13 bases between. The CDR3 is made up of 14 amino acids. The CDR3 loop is CASSPTGWAGELFF. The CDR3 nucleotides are TGTGCCAGCAGCCCTACAGGGTGGGCCGGGGAGCTGTTTTTT.

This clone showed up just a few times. The CDR3 DNA is TGTGCCAGCAGCCTCCAGACTAGCGGGGTCACCGGGGAGCTGTTTTTT. This translates into CASSLQTSGVTGELFF. The chain has TRBV11-3 and TRBJ2-2; 11 nucleotides line up with TRBD2. Germline V lookup: CDR1 SGHNT, CDR2 YENEEA. J lost 4 bases, V lost 5 bases, and 6 bases had no gene match. This CDR3 has 16 amino acids. Looking up the rest from reference TRBV11-3 and TRBJ2-2 gives the full variable domain: EAGVVQSPRYKIIEKKQPVAFWCNPISGHNTLYWYLQNLGQGPELLIRYENEEAVDDSQLPKDRFSAERLKGVDSTLKIQPAELGDSAVYLCASSLQTSGVTGELFFGEGSRLTVL.

The CDR3 DNA sequence: TGTGCCAGCTCACTGTCCGGGACAGGGGAAGGCTACACCTTC. This gives the protein CASSLSGTGEGYTF. The genes are TRBV18 and TRBJ1-2, with 10 nucleotides matching TRBD1. CDR3 length: 14 residues. V lost 4 bases and J lost 8; bases outside the gene matches: 7. Germline V gives CDR1 KGHSH, CDR2 LQKENI.

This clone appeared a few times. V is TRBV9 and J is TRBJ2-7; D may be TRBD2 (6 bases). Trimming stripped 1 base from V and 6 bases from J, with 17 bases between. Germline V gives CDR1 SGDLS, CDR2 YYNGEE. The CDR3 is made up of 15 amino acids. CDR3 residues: CASSVLEGTSGEQYF. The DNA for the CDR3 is TGTGCCAGCAGCGTATTAGAGGGGACTTCTGGCGAGCAGTACTTC. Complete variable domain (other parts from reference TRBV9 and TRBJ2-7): DSGVTQTPKHLITATGQRVTLRCSPRSGDLSVYWYQQSLDQGLQFLIQYYNGEERAKGNILERFSAQQFPDLHSELNLSSLELGDSALYFCASSVLEGTSGEQYFGPGTRLTVT.

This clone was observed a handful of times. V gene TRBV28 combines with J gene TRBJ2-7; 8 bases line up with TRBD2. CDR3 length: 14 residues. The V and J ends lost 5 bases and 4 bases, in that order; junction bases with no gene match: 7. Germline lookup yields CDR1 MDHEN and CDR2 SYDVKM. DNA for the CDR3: TGTGCCAGCAGTGTGGGACTAGGACGGTACGAGCAGTACTTC. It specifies CASSVGLGRYEQYF.

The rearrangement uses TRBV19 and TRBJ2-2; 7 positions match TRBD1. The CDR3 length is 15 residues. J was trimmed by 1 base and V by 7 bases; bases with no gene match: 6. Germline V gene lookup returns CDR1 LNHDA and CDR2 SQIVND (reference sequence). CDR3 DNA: TGTGCCAGTATGAAAGGGACAGTGAACACCGGGGAGCTGTTTTTT. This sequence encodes CASMKGTVNTGELFF.

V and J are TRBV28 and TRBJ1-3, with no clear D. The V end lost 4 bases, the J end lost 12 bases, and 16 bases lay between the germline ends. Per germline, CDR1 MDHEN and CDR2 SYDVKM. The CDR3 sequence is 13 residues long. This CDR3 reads CASSSTMLLYIYF. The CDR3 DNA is TGTGCCAGCAGTTCCACGATGCTTCTTTACATATATTTT.

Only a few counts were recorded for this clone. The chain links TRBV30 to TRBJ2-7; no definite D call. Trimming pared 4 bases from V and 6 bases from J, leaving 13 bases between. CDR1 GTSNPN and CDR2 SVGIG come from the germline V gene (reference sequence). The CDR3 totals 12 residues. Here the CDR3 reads CAWITALGEQYF. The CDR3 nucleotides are TGTGCCTGGATCACGGCGCTGGGCGAGCAGTACTTC.

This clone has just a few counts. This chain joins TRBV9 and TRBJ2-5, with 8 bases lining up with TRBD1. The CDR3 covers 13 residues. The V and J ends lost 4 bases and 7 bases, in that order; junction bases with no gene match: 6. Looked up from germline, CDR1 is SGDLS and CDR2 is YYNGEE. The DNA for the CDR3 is TGTGCCAGCAGCTCAGGGGACAGGTCGACCCAGTACTTC. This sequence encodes CASSSGDRSTQYF.